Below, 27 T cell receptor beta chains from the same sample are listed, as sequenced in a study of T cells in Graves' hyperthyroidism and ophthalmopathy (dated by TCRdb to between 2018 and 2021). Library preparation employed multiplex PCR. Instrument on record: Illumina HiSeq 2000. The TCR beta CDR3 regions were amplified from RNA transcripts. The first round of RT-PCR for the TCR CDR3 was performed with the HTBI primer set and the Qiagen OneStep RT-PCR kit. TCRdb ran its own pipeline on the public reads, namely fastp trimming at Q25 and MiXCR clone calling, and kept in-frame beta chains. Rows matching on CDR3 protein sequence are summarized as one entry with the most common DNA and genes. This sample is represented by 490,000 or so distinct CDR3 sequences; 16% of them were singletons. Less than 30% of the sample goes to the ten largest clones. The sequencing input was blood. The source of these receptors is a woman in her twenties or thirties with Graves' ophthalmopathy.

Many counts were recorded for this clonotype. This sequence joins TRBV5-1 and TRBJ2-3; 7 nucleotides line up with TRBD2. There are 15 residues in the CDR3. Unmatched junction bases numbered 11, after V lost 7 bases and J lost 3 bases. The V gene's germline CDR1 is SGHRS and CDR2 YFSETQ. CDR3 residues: CASQFGTGGTDTQYF. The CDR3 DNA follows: TGCGCCAGCCAATTTGGGACGGGAGGAACAGATACGCAGTATTTT.

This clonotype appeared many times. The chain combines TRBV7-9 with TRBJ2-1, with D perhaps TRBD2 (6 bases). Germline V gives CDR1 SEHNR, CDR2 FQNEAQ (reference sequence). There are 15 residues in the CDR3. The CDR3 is CATSEGALSYNEQFF. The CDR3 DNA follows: TGTGCGACGTCGGAGGGAGCGCTCTCCTACAATGAGCAGTTCTTC.

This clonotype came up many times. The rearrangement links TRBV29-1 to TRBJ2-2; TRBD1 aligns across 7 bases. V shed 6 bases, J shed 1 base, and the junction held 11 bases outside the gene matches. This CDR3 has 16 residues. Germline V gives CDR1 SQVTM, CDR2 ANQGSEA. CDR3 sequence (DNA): TGCAGCGTCTCTCGTATCCGGGACAGGAACACCGGGGAGCTGTTTTTT. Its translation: CSVSRIRDRNTGELFF.

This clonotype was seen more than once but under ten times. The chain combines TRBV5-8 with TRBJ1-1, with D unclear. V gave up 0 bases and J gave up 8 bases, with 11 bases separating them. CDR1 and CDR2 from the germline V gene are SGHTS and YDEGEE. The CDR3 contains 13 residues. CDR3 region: CASSLEQRVEAFF. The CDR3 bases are TGTGCCAGCAGCTTGGAACAGAGGGTCGAAGCTTTCTTT.

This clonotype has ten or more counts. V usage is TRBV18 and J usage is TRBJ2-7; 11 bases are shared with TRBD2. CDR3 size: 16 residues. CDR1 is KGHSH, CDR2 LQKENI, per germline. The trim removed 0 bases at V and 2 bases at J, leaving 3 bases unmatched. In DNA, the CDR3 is TGTGCCAGCTCACCACCGGTAGCGGGAGGGGCCTACGAGCAGTACTTC. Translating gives CASSPPVAGGAYEQYF.

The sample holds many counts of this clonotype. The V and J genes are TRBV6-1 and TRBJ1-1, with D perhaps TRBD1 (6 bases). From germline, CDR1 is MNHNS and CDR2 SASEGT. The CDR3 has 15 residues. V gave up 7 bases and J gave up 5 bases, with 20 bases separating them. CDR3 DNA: TGTGCCAGCACTCAGGGTTTACCGGGGGCTACTGAAGCTTTCTTT. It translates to CASTQGLPGATEAFF.

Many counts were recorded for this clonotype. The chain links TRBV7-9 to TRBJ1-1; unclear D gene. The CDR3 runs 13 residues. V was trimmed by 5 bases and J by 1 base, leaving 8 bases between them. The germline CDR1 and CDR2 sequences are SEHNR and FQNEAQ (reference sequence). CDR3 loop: CASSAETNTEAFF. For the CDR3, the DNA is TGTGCCAGCAGCGCGGAGACGAACACTGAAGCTTTCTTT.

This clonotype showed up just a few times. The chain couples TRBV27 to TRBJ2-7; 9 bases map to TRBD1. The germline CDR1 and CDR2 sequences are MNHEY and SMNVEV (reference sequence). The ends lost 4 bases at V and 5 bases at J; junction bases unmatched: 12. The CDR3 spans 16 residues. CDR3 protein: CASSSPTRDREDEQYF. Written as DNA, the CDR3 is TGTGCCAGCAGTTCCCCGACGAGGGACAGGGAGGACGAGCAGTACTTC.

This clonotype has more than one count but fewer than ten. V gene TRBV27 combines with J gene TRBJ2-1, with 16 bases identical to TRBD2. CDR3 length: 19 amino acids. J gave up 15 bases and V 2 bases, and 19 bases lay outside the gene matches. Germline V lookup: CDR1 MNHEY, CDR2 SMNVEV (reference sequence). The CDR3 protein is CASSLRPAQAGTSGRATFF. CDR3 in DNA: TGTGCCAGCAGTTTAAGGCCGGCGCAAGCCGGGACTAGCGGGAGGGCCACGTTCTTC.

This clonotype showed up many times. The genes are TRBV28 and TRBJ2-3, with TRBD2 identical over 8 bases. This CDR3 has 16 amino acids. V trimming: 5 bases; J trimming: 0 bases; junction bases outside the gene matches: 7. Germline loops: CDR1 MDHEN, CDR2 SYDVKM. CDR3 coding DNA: TGTGCCAGCAGTGCCGGGACTAGGACTAGCACAGATACGCAGTATTTT. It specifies CASSAGTRTSTDTQYF.

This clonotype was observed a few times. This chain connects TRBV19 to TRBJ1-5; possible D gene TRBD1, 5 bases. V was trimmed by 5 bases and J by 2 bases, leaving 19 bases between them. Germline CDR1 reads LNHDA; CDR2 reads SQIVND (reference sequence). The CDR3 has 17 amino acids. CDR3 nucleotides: TGTGCCAGTAGTCCTTTAAACCGGGACCTCCGCAATCAGCCCCAGCATTTT. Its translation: CASSPLNRDLRNQPQHF.

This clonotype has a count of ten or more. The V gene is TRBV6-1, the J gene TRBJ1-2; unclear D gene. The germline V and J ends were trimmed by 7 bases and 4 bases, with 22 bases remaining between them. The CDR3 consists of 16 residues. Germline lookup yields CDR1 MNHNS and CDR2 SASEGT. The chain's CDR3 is CASTLGGNGRGYGYTF. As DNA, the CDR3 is TGTGCCAGCACCCTAGGAGGGAACGGACGGGGCTATGGCTACACCTTC.

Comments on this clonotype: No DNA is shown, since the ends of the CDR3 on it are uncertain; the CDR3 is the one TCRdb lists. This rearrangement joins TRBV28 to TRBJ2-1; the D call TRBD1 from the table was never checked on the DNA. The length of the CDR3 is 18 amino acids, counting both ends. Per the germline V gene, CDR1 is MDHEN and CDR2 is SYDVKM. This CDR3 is CASSSSRQAHEIYNEQFF.

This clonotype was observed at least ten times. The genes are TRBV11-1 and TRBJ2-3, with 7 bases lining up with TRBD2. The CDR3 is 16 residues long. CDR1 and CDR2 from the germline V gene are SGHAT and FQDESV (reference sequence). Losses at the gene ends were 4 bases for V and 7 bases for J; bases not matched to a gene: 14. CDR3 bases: TGTGCCAGCAGCTCGCGGGGGTTAGCGGGCACGAATACGCAGTATTTT. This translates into CASSSRGLAGTNTQYF. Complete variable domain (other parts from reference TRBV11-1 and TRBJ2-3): EAEVAQSPRYKITEKSQAVAFWCDPISGHATLYWYRQILGQGPELLVQFQDESVVDDSQLPKDRFSAERLKGVDSTLKIQPAELGDSAMYLCASSSRGLAGTNTQYFGPGTRLTVL.

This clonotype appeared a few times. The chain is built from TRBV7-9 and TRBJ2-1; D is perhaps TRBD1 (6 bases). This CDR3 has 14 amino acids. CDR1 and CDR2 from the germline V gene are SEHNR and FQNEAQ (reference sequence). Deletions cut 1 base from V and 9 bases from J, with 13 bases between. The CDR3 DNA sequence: TGTGCCAGCAGCTTAGGGCTAGTAGGGGGTGAGCAGTTCTTC. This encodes CASSLGLVGGEQFF.

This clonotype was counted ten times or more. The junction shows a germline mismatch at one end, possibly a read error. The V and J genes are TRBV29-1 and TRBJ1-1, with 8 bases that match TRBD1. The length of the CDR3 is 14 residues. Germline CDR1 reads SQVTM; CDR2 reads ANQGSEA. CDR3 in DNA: TGCAGCGTTCAAGAGGACAGGGTGTGGACTGAAGCTTTCTTT. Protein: CSVQEDRVWTEAFF. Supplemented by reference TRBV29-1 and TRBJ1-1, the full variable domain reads SAVISQKPSRDICQRGTSLTIQCQVDSQVTMMFWYRQQPGQSLTLIATANQGSEATYESGFVIDKFPISRPNLTFSTLTVSNMSPEDSSIYLCSVQEDRVWTEAFFGQGTRLTVV.

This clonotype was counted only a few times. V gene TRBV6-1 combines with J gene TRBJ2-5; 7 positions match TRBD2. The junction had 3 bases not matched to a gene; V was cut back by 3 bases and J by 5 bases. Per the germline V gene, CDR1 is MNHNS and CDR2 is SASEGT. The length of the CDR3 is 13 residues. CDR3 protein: CASSEGLSETQYF. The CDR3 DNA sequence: TGTGCCAGCAGTGAGGGACTATCGGAGACCCAGTACTTC.

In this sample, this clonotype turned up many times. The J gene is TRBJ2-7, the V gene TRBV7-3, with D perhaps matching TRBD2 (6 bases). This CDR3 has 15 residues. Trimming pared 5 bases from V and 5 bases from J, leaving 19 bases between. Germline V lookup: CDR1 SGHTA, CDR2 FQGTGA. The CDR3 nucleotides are TGTGCCAGCAGCCTTAACCCCGGGACTGTCGACGAGCAGTACTTC. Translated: CASSLNPGTVDEQYF. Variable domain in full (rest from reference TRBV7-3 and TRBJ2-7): GAGVSQTPSNKVTEKGKYVELRCDPISGHTALYWYRQSLGQGPEFLIYFQGTGAADDSGLPNDRFFAVRPEGSVSTLKIQRTERGDSAVYLCASSLNPGTVDEQYFGPGTRLTVT.

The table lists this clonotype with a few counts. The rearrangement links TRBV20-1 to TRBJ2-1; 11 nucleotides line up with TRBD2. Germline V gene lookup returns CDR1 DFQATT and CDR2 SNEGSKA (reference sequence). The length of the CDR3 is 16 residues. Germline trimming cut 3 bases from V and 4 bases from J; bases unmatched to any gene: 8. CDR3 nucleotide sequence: TGCAGTGCTAGCCCCGGGACTAGCGGATTTTACAATGAGCAGTTCTTC. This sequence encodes CSASPGTSGFYNEQFF.

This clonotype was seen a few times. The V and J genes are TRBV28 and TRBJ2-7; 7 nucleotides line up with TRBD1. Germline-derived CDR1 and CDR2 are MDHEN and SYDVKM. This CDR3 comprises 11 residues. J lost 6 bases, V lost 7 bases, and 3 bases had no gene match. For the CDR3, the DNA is TGTGCCAGCAAGGGGGCGGTCGAGCAGTACTTC. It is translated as CASKGAVEQYF.

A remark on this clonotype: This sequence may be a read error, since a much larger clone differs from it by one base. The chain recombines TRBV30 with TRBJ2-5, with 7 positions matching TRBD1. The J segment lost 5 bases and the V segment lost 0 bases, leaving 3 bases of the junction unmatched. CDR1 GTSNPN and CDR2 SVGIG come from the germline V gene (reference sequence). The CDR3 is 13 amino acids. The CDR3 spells CAWSVQGPETQYF. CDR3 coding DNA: TGTGCCTGGAGTGTACAGGGGCCCGAGACCCAGTACTTC.

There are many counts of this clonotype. In DNA form, the CDR3 reads TGTGCCAGCAGCCCACCTCCCCCCGCCAACATTCAGTACTTC. It translates to CASSPPPPANIQYF. The chain employs TRBV7-2 and TRBJ2-4; D uncertain. Trimming stripped 5 bases from V and 7 bases from J, with 15 bases between. The CDR3 spans 14 residues. Germline loops: CDR1 SGHTA, CDR2 FQGNSA.

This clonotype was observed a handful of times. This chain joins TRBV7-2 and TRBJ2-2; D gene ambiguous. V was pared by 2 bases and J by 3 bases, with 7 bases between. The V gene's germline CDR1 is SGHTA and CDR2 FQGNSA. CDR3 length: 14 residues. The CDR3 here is CASSLSHYTGELFF. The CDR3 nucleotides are TGTGCCAGCAGCTTATCACATTACACCGGGGAGCTGTTTTTT.

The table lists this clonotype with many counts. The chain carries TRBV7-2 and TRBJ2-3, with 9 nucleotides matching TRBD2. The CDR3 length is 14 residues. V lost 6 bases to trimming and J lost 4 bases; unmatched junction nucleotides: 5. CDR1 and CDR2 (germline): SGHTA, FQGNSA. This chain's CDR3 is CASRKREVADTQYF. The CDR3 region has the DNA TGTGCCAGCAGGAAGCGGGAGGTAGCAGATACGCAGTATTTT.

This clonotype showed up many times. The CDR3 reads CSAGAYNQPQHF. The CDR3 nucleotides are TGCAGTGCGGGGGCGTACAATCAGCCCCAGCATTTT. The rearrangement links TRBV20-1 to TRBJ1-5, with D perhaps matching TRBD1 (6 bases). The CDR3 has 12 residues. Germline V gene data show CDR1 as DFQATT and CDR2 as SNEGSKA (reference sequence). V lost 6 bases to trimming and J lost 3 bases, with 9 bases between them.

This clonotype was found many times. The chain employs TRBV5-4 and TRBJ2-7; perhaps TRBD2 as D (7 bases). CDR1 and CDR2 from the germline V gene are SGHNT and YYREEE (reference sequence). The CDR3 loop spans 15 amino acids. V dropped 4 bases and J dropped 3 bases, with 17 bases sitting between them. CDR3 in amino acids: CASSPGAGEIYEQYF. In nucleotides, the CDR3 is TGTGCCAGCAGCCCGGGGGCGGGAGAGATCTACGAGCAGTACTTC.

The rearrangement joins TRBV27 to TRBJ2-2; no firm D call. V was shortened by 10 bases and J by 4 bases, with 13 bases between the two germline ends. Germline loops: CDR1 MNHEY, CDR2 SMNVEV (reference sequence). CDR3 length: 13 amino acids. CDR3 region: CATSSGATGELFF. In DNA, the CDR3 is TGTGCCACCTCCTCAGGTGCCACCGGGGAGCTGTTTTTT.